This paragraph covers one TCR beta chain sequence. Its antigen is still unknown. V lost 5 bases, J lost 5 bases, and 15 bases lay in between. The germline V gene has CDR1 MNHEY and CDR2 SVGAGI. The CDR3 extends over 14 amino acids. The sample comes from a study of radiation and T cells in renal cell carcinoma. On the study more broadly: Nephrectomy followed 15 Gy stereotactic body radiation by 4 weeks. Regarding the study as a whole: Top tumor clonotypes rose in blood 2 weeks post-radiation, then contracted. Baseline intratumoral clonotype presence is unknown without pretreatment biopsies.

Time point of the sample: baseline pretreatment blood. The treatment is: 15 Gy SBRT to primary tumor, nephrectomy 4 weeks later. Blood was sampled at baseline, 2 weeks and 4 weeks after SBRT. Clones were read by immunoSEQ multiplex PCR, and TCRdb kept only the in-frame ones, dropping some. The data contain about 130,000 clones, around 83% of them seen just once; the ten biggest clones take up about 3%. The chain links TRBV6-5 to TRBJ1-2; D not resolved. Sequenced material: blood, taken from a patient whose treatment included radiotherapy and nephrectomy. The receptor comes from an older woman with renal cell carcinoma. The CDR3: CASSSLLEGYGYTF. The CDR3 bases are TGTGCCAGCAGTAGCCTCCTCGAGGGATATGGCTACACCTTC.